Listed below are T cell receptor beta chains from one sample, sequenced in a study of cytomegalovirus exposure and HLA in healthy donors. Profiling relied on immunoSEQ multiplex PCR, and the TCRdb table lists in-frame clones only, not all of them. Found here are 70,000 or so clones; the top ten clones hold 4% to 5.5%. Sequencing used PBMCs. Receptors originate from a man aged 35 to 55 in good health and CMV-seronegative. CDR3s include the opening cysteine and the closing phenylalanine or tryptophan. Fields, in order: CDR3 DNA, CDR3 protein, D gene, J gene, V gene. A D gene is named only where the DNA matches it firmly.

CDR3 DNA: TGTGCCAGCAGTGAGGCAGGTTATAATTCACCCCTCCACTTT
CDR3 protein: CASSEAGYNSPLHF
D gene: NA
J gene: TRBJ1-6
V gene: TRBV25-1

CDR3 DNA: TGTGCCAGCAGTGAGAGCGGTAGAGGGCAGTACTTC
CDR3 protein: CASSESGRGQYF
D gene: NA
J gene: TRBJ2-7
V gene: TRBV2

CDR3 DNA: TGTGCCATCAGTGGAGGGACAGAGTATGGCTACACCTTC
CDR3 protein: CAISGGTEYGYTF
D gene: TRBD1
J gene: TRBJ1-2
V gene: TRBV10-3

CDR3 DNA: TGTGCCAGCAGCGTAGGTGTCTGGCCGGAGACCCAGTACTTC
CDR3 protein: CASSVGVWPETQYF
D gene: NA
J gene: TRBJ2-5
V gene: TRBV9

CDR3 DNA: TGCGCCAGCAGCCTAGGGACTAGCGGGACTAGCACAGATACGCAGTATTTT
CDR3 protein: CASSLGTSGTSTDTQYF
D gene: TRBD2
J gene: TRBJ2-3
V gene: TRBV5-1

CDR3 DNA: TGTGCCAGCAGCTTGCGGGGATACGGCTACACCTTC
CDR3 protein: CASSLRGYGYTF
D gene: NA
J gene: TRBJ1-2
V gene: TRBV7-9

CDR3 DNA: TGCGCCAGCAGCTTGGAATATCCTGGCGAAAAACTGTTTTTT
CDR3 protein: CASSLEYPGEKLFF
D gene: NA
J gene: TRBJ1-4
V gene: TRBV5-1

CDR3 DNA: TGTGCCAGCAGTGAAACAGGTGAATCACCCCTCCACTTT
CDR3 protein: CASSETGESPLHF
D gene: NA
J gene: TRBJ1-6
V gene: TRBV6-1

CDR3 DNA: TGTGCCAGTAGTAAGGCGGGGGGTAGCCAAGAGACCCAGTACTTC
CDR3 protein: CASSKAGGSQETQYF
D gene: TRBD2
J gene: TRBJ2-5
V gene: TRBV19

CDR3 DNA: TGTGCCAGCAGCAGAACAGGGAGACGCACAGATACGCAGTATTTT
CDR3 protein: CASSRTGRRTDTQYF
D gene: NA
J gene: TRBJ2-3
V gene: TRBV9

CDR3 DNA: TGTGCCAGCAGCTTGGTACAGGGACAAGGAGAGACCCAGTACTTC
CDR3 protein: CASSLVQGQGETQYF
D gene: NA
J gene: TRBJ2-5
V gene: TRBV5-4

CDR3 DNA: TGTGCCAGCAGCCCACCGAGCGGATCTAATGAGCAGTTCTTC
CDR3 protein: CASSPPSGSNEQFF
D gene: NA
J gene: TRBJ2-1
V gene: TRBV5-6

CDR3 DNA: TGTGCCAGCAGCACTCTAGCGGCAGAGACCCAGTACTTC
CDR3 protein: CASSTLAAETQYF
D gene: TRBD2
J gene: TRBJ2-5
V gene: TRBV5-6

CDR3 DNA: TGTGCCAGCAGCGTAGGGCTAGCGGGGGCCATAGCCAAAAACATTCAGTACTTC
CDR3 protein: CASSVGLAGAIAKNIQYF
D gene: TRBD2
J gene: TRBJ2-4
V gene: TRBV9

CDR3 DNA: TGTGCCAGCAGTTTAGTGGAAAGGGGCTATGGCTACACCTTC
CDR3 protein: CASSLVERGYGYTF
D gene: NA
J gene: TRBJ1-2
V gene: TRBV28

CDR3 DNA: TGTGCCAGCAGCTTAGACAGGGCGGCCTATGGCTACACCTTC
CDR3 protein: CASSLDRAAYGYTF
D gene: NA
J gene: TRBJ1-2
V gene: TRBV11-2

CDR3 DNA: TGTGCCAGCAGCGCAGTCGGGGACAGGGAGAACTATGGCTACACCTTC
CDR3 protein: CASSAVGDRENYGYTF
D gene: TRBD1
J gene: TRBJ1-2
V gene: TRBV7-9

CDR3 DNA: TGTGCCAGCAGCAAAATTACGACAGGGGGAATGGCCTATGGCTACACCTTC
CDR3 protein: CASSKITTGGMAYGYTF
D gene: TRBD1
J gene: TRBJ1-2
V gene: TRBV28

CDR3 DNA: TGTGCCAGCAGTGACTCGGCAGGGCTCCGCGCTTTCTTT
CDR3 protein: CASSDSAGLRAFF
D gene: NA
J gene: TRBJ1-1
V gene: TRBV6-4

CDR3 DNA: TGTGCCAGCAGCCTGAGACAGGGAGGTTCACCCCTCCACTTT
CDR3 protein: CASSLRQGGSPLHF
D gene: TRBD1
J gene: TRBJ1-6
V gene: TRBV5-5

CDR3 DNA: TGTGCCAGCCAGGTATGGGTCCTCTCCTACGAGCAGTACTTC
CDR3 protein: CASQVWVLSYEQYF
D gene: NA
J gene: TRBJ2-7
V gene: TRBV5-6

CDR3 DNA: TGTGCCACCAGCAGACCGAGGACTAGCGGGAGAGATAGACTGGGTGGGGAGCTGTTTTTT
CDR3 protein: CATSRPRTSGRDRLGGELFF
D gene: TRBD2
J gene: TRBJ2-2
V gene: TRBV15

CDR3 DNA: TGTGCCACCAGCAGAGAGACAGGGGGCACCGGGGAGCTGTTTTTT
CDR3 protein: CATSRETGGTGELFF
D gene: TRBD1
J gene: TRBJ2-2
V gene: TRBV15

CDR3 DNA: TGTGCTAGCAGCTTCAGGCAGGACACCGGGGAGCTGTTTTTT
CDR3 protein: CASSFRQDTGELFF
D gene: NA
J gene: TRBJ2-2
V gene: TRBV7-7

CDR3 DNA: TGTGCCAGCAGCGCGACAGGTAGCTCCTACGAGCAGTACTTC
CDR3 protein: CASSATGSSYEQYF
D gene: NA
J gene: TRBJ2-7
V gene: TRBV11-2

CDR3 DNA: TGTGCCAGCAGCCCAAGCGGGAATACCAATGAAAAACTGTTTTTT
CDR3 protein: CASSPSGNTNEKLFF
D gene: NA
J gene: TRBJ1-4
V gene: TRBV11-2

CDR3 DNA: TGTGCCAGCAGCTTAGCGGAGGCTCCAACTAATGAAAAACTGTTTTTT
CDR3 protein: CASSLAEAPTNEKLFF
D gene: NA
J gene: TRBJ1-4
V gene: TRBV11-2

CDR3 DNA: TGTGCCAGCAGCCCGAACAGGGTAACTAATGAAAAACTGTTTTTT
CDR3 protein: CASSPNRVTNEKLFF
D gene: NA
J gene: TRBJ1-4
V gene: TRBV6-5

CDR3 DNA: TGTGCCAGCAGCGTAGCAGGGTTTTACAATGAGCAGTTCTTC
CDR3 protein: CASSVAGFYNEQFF
D gene: NA
J gene: TRBJ2-1
V gene: TRBV9

CDR3 DNA: TGCAGCGTTGGGCACCATAGCAATCAGCCCCAGCATTTT
CDR3 protein: CSVGHHSNQPQHF
D gene: NA
J gene: TRBJ1-5
V gene: TRBV29-1

CDR3 DNA: TGTGCCTGGAGGGAGACTAGCGGGAGGGCAGGAGAGCAGTACTTC
CDR3 protein: CAWRETSGRAGEQYF
D gene: TRBD2
J gene: TRBJ2-7
V gene: TRBV30

CDR3 DNA: TGTGCCAGCAGCCCCGGTAGCGCCCACAATGAGCAGTTCTTC
CDR3 protein: CASSPGSAHNEQFF
D gene: NA
J gene: TRBJ2-1
V gene: TRBV11-3

CDR3 DNA: TGTGCCAGTAGGCGGGGGGGAGGGGAGACCCAGTACTTC
CDR3 protein: CASRRGGGETQYF
D gene: TRBD2
J gene: TRBJ2-5
V gene: TRBV19

CDR3 DNA: TGCGCCAGCAGCTTGTTGGGGGCTCAGAGCACCGGGGAGCTGTTTTTT
CDR3 protein: CASSLLGAQSTGELFF
D gene: NA
J gene: TRBJ2-2
V gene: TRBV5-1

CDR3 DNA: TGCGCCAGTTCGGGGGATAGGTCCTCCTACGAGCAGTACTTC
CDR3 protein: CASSGDRSSYEQYF
D gene: NA
J gene: TRBJ2-7
V gene: TRBV10-1

CDR3 DNA: TGCGCCACCTCTTTCGGGGACAGAGCGGAGGATGAGCAGTTCTTC
CDR3 protein: CATSFGDRAEDEQFF
D gene: TRBD1
J gene: TRBJ2-1
V gene: TRBV5-1

CDR3 DNA: TGCGCCAGGAGACAGGGCTACGAGCAGTACTTC
CDR3 protein: CARRQGYEQYF
D gene: TRBD1
J gene: TRBJ2-7
V gene: TRBV10-1

CDR3 DNA: TGTGCCAGTAAGAGGCTAGCGGGAGCCAATACAGGGTGGAATGAGCAGTTCTTC
CDR3 protein: CASKRLAGANTGWNEQFF
D gene: TRBD2
J gene: TRBJ2-1
V gene: TRBV27

CDR3 DNA: TGTGCCAGCCAACTAGCGGGAGTCGGGGAGCTGTTTTTT
CDR3 protein: CASQLAGVGELFF
D gene: TRBD2
J gene: TRBJ2-2
V gene: TRBV7-2

CDR3 DNA: TGTGCCAGCAGTGACATCGGGGGTCAGCCCCAGCATTTT
CDR3 protein: CASSDIGGQPQHF
D gene: NA
J gene: TRBJ1-5
V gene: TRBV2

CDR3 DNA: TGTGCCTGGAGTGTACTGGGACAGGGTGGCAATCAGCCCCAGCATTTT
CDR3 protein: CAWSVLGQGGNQPQHF
D gene: TRBD1
J gene: TRBJ1-5
V gene: TRBV30

CDR3 DNA: TGTGCCAGCAGCCTCCATGGGGGCGCGAACCACGAGCAGTACTTC
CDR3 protein: CASSLHGGANHEQYF
D gene: NA
J gene: TRBJ2-7
V gene: TRBV7-9

CDR3 DNA: TGTGCCAGCAGCGTTCCGGGACTAGCGGGATCCGAGCAGTACTTC
CDR3 protein: CASSVPGLAGSEQYF
D gene: TRBD2
J gene: TRBJ2-7
V gene: TRBV5-4

CDR3 DNA: TGCGCCAGCAGCCATGGCCGAGGCTACGAGCAGTACTTC
CDR3 protein: CASSHGRGYEQYF
D gene: NA
J gene: TRBJ2-7
V gene: TRBV4-3

CDR3 DNA: TGTGCCAGCAGCTTAGCGGGGACAGGGCAATACGAGCAGTACTTC
CDR3 protein: CASSLAGTGQYEQYF
D gene: TRBD1
J gene: TRBJ2-7
V gene: TRBV7-2

CDR3 DNA: TGTGCCAGCAGTTTATACTCAACGACTAGCGGGTATCAAGAGACCCAGTACTTC
CDR3 protein: CASSLYSTTSGYQETQYF
D gene: TRBD2
J gene: TRBJ2-5
V gene: TRBV27

CDR3 DNA: TGTGCCTGGAGGCGGAGGACTAATGAAAAACTGTTTTTT
CDR3 protein: CAWRRRTNEKLFF
D gene: NA
J gene: TRBJ1-4
V gene: TRBV30

CDR3 DNA: TGTGCCGGCCAGATGGGCGATCAGCCCCAGCATTTT
CDR3 protein: CAGQMGDQPQHF
D gene: NA
J gene: TRBJ1-5
V gene: TRBV30

CDR3 DNA: TGCGCCAGCAGTGACTCTAGCGGGGGCGGGGTAGATACGCAGTATTTT
CDR3 protein: CASSDSSGGGVDTQYF
D gene: TRBD2
J gene: TRBJ2-3
V gene: TRBV10-1

CDR3 DNA: TGTGCCAGCACCTCAGGGTGGGTACGGGGAACTGAAGCTTTCTTT
CDR3 protein: CASTSGWVRGTEAFF
D gene: NA
J gene: TRBJ1-1
V gene: TRBV13

CDR3 DNA: TGTGCCAGCAGGCCTCGGGGGGCTAGCTCCTACGAGCAGTACTTC
CDR3 protein: CASRPRGASSYEQYF
D gene: NA
J gene: TRBJ2-7
V gene: TRBV6-5